These 26 T cell receptor beta chains were sequenced from one sample in a study of shared clonotypes between healthy human individuals. Method: immunoSEQ multiplex PCR; TCRdb's copy keeps in-frame clones and lacks some. Found here are 2 million to 3 million clones, approximately 94% of them singletons; the top ten hold approximately 0.36%. The sample consisted of naive CD4+ T cells from PBMCs. Regarding subset: CD45RA+ positively selected. Every receptor here comes from a man between 18 and 29 years old in good health. Some clones in this sample may be carry-over from other donors' samples.

The rearrangement links TRBV29-1 to TRBJ2-7; D is perhaps TRBD1 (5 bases). V dropped 7 bases and J dropped 0 bases, with 16 bases sitting between them. CDR1 is SQVTM and CDR2 is ANQGSEA in the germline V gene. This CDR3 comprises 14 residues. The CDR3 DNA sequence: TGCAGCGCTGTCTATGCAGGGAACTCCTACGAGCAGTACTTC. Translation: CSAVYAGNSYEQYF.

The chain has TRBV12-5 and TRBJ2-5; TRBD2 agrees at 8 bases. The germline V gene encodes CDR1 LGHNT and CDR2 FRNRAP. Trimming at V came to 1 base and at J to 2 bases, leaving 9 bases not matched to a gene. The CDR3 has 17 amino acids. The CDR3 DNA reads as TGTGCTAGTGGTTTGGCGGAAACTTCTAGCGGGCAAGAGACCCAGTACTTC. This translates into CASGLAETSSGQETQYF.

This chain links TRBV5-3 with TRBJ2-6, with D possibly being TRBD1 or TRBD2 (6 bases each). TRBV5-3 is an open reading frame, and its role is uncertain. Trimming took 0 bases from V and 2 from J, leaving 9 bases between them. The CDR3 covers 16 residues. In DNA form, the CDR3 reads TGTGCCAGAAGCTTGGAACGGGGGCCTGGGGCCAACGTCCTGACTTTC. Residues: CARSLERGPGANVLTF.

The chain links TRBV5-1 to TRBJ2-3; no definite D call. The length of the CDR3 is 15 residues. Germline V gene data show CDR1 as SGHRS and CDR2 as YFSETQ. V lost 2 bases and J 2 bases, leaving 12 bases between the germline ends. CDR3 amino acids: CASSLNPLLTDTQYF. The CDR3, as DNA: TGCGCCAGCAGCTTAAACCCTTTACTCACAGATACGCAGTATTTT.

This clone was picked up a small number of times. The sample carries other DNA sequences with the same CDR3. The chain is built from TRBV10-3 and TRBJ2-1; D unclear. V was trimmed by 0 bases and J by 0 bases, leaving 3 bases between them. Germline CDR1 and CDR2: ENHRY and SYGVKD. The CDR3 length is 14 residues. CDR3 in DNA: TGTGCCATCAGTGAGTCTTCCTCCTACAATGAGCAGTTCTTC. This encodes CAISESSSYNEQFF.

This clone was recorded once. The genes are TRBV10-2 and TRBJ2-1; TRBD1 matches 7 bases. Unmatched junction bases numbered 11, after V lost 2 bases and J lost 4 bases. This CDR3 has 17 amino acids. CDR1 and CDR2 from the germline V gene are WSHSY and SAAADI. Here the CDR3 reads CASSEPATGTVYNEQFF. CDR3 coding DNA: TGCGCCAGCAGTGAGCCGGCAACCGGGACAGTGTACAATGAGCAGTTCTTC.

This chain uses TRBV2 with TRBJ2-6; the D gene could be TRBD1 or TRBD2 (5 bases each). The germline V gene has CDR1 SNHLY and CDR2 FYNNEI. CDR3 size: 15 residues. CDR3 sequence reads: CARGRGSSGANVLTF. For the CDR3, the DNA is TGTGCTAGGGGTCGAGGGAGCTCTGGGGCCAACGTCCTGACTTTC.

CDR3 sequence (DNA): TGTGCCAGCAGTTACCTGGGGGGGGTCTACACCTTC. Amino acids: CASSYLGGVYTF. V and J are TRBV6-6 and TRBJ1-2; a weak D match, TRBD1 (5 bases). Trimming removed 2 bases at V and 10 bases at J, with 11 bases between. Germline V lookup: CDR1 MNHNY, CDR2 SVGAGI (reference sequence). This CDR3 comprises 12 residues.

This clone was seen only once. The chain couples TRBV27 to TRBJ2-1; the D call may be TRBD1 or TRBD2 (5 bases each). Germline V gives CDR1 MNHEY, CDR2 SMNVEV (reference sequence). This CDR3 has 21 amino acids. Between the trimmed V and J ends, which lost 3 bases and 2 bases, there was a span of 29 bases. The CDR3 DNA is TGTGCCAGCAGTTTCGTAACCGGGACGAACGTGAGGATGCCAACCTACAATGAGCAGTTCTTC. Its protein is CASSFVTGTNVRMPTYNEQFF.

In regard to this clone: This sample also contains other DNA sequences that code for the same CDR3. The chain carries TRBV7-3 and TRBJ2-7; 9 bases align to TRBD1. Looked up from germline, CDR1 is SGHTA and CDR2 is FQGTGA. The CDR3 is 14 residues long. The V and J ends lost 2 bases and 3 bases, in that order; junction bases with no gene match: 2. The CDR3: CASSLQGQGYEQYF. DNA for the CDR3: TGTGCCAGCAGCTTACAGGGACAGGGCTACGAGCAGTACTTC.

V is TRBV11-3 and J is TRBJ2-3, with 13 bases aligning to TRBD2. J lost 2 bases, V lost 2 bases, and 7 bases had no gene match. Per germline, CDR1 SGHNT and CDR2 YENEEA. This CDR3 spans 18 amino acids. CDR3 DNA sequence: TGTGCCAGCAGCTTAAATCGACTAGCGGGAGGAATCACAGATACGCAGTATTTT. Translation: CASSLNRLAGGITDTQYF.

This chain joins TRBV5-5 and TRBJ2-1, with 13 bases fitting TRBD2. J gave up 6 bases and V 4 bases, and 7 bases lay outside the gene matches. Germline lookup yields CDR1 SGHKS and CDR2 YYEKEE (reference sequence). The CDR3 runs to 16 residues. CDR3 sequence (DNA): TGTGCCAGCAGCCACAGGACTAGCGGGAGTTTCAATGAGCAGTTCTTC. Translating gives CASSHRTSGSFNEQFF. Variable domain in full (rest from reference TRBV5-5 and TRBJ2-1): DAGVTQSPTHLIKTRGQQVTLRCSPISGHKSVSWYQQVLGQGPQFIFQYYEKEERGRGNFPDRFSARQFPNYSSELNVNALLLGDSALYLCASSHRTSGSFNEQFFGPGTRLTVL.

This chain connects TRBV5-4 to TRBJ2-1; D not certain. Trimming removed 2 bases from V and 2 bases from J, with 5 bases in between. The length of the CDR3 is 13 residues. CDR1 is SGHNT, CDR2 YYREEE, per germline (reference sequence). CDR3 bases: TGTGCCAGCAGCTTTAAGACCTACAATGAGCAGTTCTTC. This encodes CASSFKTYNEQFF. Supplemented by reference TRBV5-4 and TRBJ2-1, the full variable domain reads ETGVTQSPTHLIKTRGQQVTLRCSSQSGHNTVSWYQQALGQGPQFIFQYYREEENGRGNFPPRFSGLQFPNYSSELNVNALELDDSALYLCASSFKTYNEQFFGPGTRLTVL.

The CDR3 sequence: CATRGGGFTDTQYF. The CDR3 DNA reads TGTGCCACCCGGGGCGGGGGCTTCACAGATACGCAGTATTTT. The chain carries TRBV6-5 and TRBJ2-3, with D possibly matching TRBD2 (7 bases). Germline CDR1 and CDR2: MNHEY and SVGAGI. Trimming took 10 bases from V and 2 from J, leaving 16 bases between them. The CDR3 has 14 amino acids.

The V gene is TRBV7-9, the J gene TRBJ2-3; D not resolved. V lost 0 bases, J lost 5 bases, and 9 bases lay in between. The germline V gene has CDR1 SEHNR and CDR2 FQNEAQ (reference sequence). There are 14 residues in the CDR3. The CDR3 sequence is CASSLASVGDTQYF. The DNA for the CDR3 is TGTGCCAGCAGCTTAGCGAGTGTGGGAGATACGCAGTATTTT.

The chain combines TRBV7-9 with TRBJ1-5, with 7 positions matching TRBD1. V shed 4 bases and J 4 bases; nucleotides not matched to a gene: 4. The germline V gene encodes CDR1 SEHNR and CDR2 FQNEAQ (reference sequence). The CDR3 is made up of 14 amino acids. CDR3 DNA: TGTGCCAGCAGCTCCCGGGACAGAAATCAGCCCCAGCATTTT. Translating gives CASSSRDRNQPQHF.

This chain uses TRBV28 with TRBJ2-7, with D perhaps TRBD1 (6 bases). The V and J ends lost 5 bases and 0 bases respectively, with 14 bases between them. The CDR3 is 15 amino acids. The V gene's germline CDR1 is MDHEN and CDR2 SYDVKM. CDR3 nucleotides: TGTGCCAGCAGTCCAGGGGCGCTAAACTCCTACGAGCAGTACTTC. As protein: CASSPGALNSYEQYF.

The chain couples TRBV9 to TRBJ1-5; no clear D. The V gene's germline CDR1 is SGDLS and CDR2 YYNGEE. The V gene lost 0 bases and the J gene lost 4 bases, with 11 bases spanning the gap. The CDR3 loop spans 15 amino acids. CDR3 amino acids: CASSVGSAINQPQHF. CDR3 DNA sequence: TGTGCCAGCAGCGTAGGTTCAGCCATAAATCAGCCCCAGCATTTT.

V gene TRBV5-4 combines with J gene TRBJ2-2; the match to TRBD2 covers 8 bases. Losses at the gene ends were 3 bases for V and 6 bases for J; bases not matched to a gene: 10. The germline V gene encodes CDR1 SGHNT and CDR2 YYREEE (reference sequence). The CDR3 is 16 amino acids. The CDR3 nucleotides read TGTGCCAGCAGCTCCCCCTCTGGGCGGGGGGCCGGGGAGCTGTTTTTT. It yields the protein CASSSPSGRGAGELFF.

The chain couples TRBV7-2 to TRBJ1-4, with D uncertain. Germline V gene sequence: CDR1 SGHTA, CDR2 FQGNSA. The V and J ends lost 1 base and 11 bases respectively, with 11 bases between them. The CDR3 loop spans 13 amino acids. The CDR3 DNA follows: TGTGCCAGCAGCTTAGATCGGGATCGGAAACTGTTTTTT. Its translation: CASSLDRDRKLFF.

The chain joins TRBV19 to TRBJ2-7, with D possibly called TRBD1 or TRBD2 (5 bases each). The CDR3 runs to 13 residues. V was cut by 7 bases and J by 6 bases, with 16 bases left in between. The germline gives CDR1 LNHDA, CDR2 SQIVND (reference sequence). The CDR3: CASTRDGTSEQYF. The CDR3, as DNA: TGTGCCAGTACCCGGGACGGGACGTCCGAGCAGTACTTC.

The rearrangement links TRBV5-6 to TRBJ2-5; the D is unclear. Germline V gives CDR1 SGHDT, CDR2 YYEEEE. The ends were cut back, 2 bases at V and 5 bases at J, with 4 bases in the middle. The CDR3 totals 11 residues. This chain's CDR3 is CASSFEETQYF. CDR3 coding DNA: TGTGCCAGCAGCTTCGAGGAGACCCAGTACTTC. Full variable domain (missing parts from reference TRBV5-6 and TRBJ2-5): DAGVTQSPTHLIKTRGQQVTLRCSPKSGHDTVSWYQQALGQGPQFIFQYYEEEERQRGNFPDRFSGHQFPNYSSELNVNALLLGDSALYLCASSFEETQYFGPGTRLLVL.

Remarks on this clone: Other nucleotide sequences in the sample specify the same CDR3. The chain recombines TRBV18 with TRBJ2-2; D not resolved. Trimming took 0 bases from V and 3 from J, leaving 5 bases between them. Germline V gives CDR1 KGHSH, CDR2 LQKENI. CDR3 length: 14 amino acids. The CDR3 DNA follows: TGTGCCAGCTCACCACCCCGGGACACCGGGGAGCTGTTTTTT. Its translation is CASSPPRDTGELFF.

Only one count was recorded for this clone. The J gene is TRBJ1-2, the V gene TRBV6-6; TRBD1 might be the D (6 bases). Per germline, CDR1 MNHNY and CDR2 SVGAGI (reference sequence). The length of the CDR3 is 13 residues. Trimming cost V 10 bases and J 8 bases, with 20 bases left between them. The DNA for the CDR3 is TGTGCCACCTCGAGGGGGGAGCCGGGAGGCTACACCTTC. Its protein product is CATSRGEPGGYTF.

The chain is built from TRBV7-2 and TRBJ2-1; D may be TRBD1 (9 bases). V gave up 3 bases and J gave up 8 bases, with 14 bases separating them. The CDR3 runs 14 residues. CDR1 is SGHTA, CDR2 FQGNSA, per germline. This CDR3 is CASSLDRGLDEQFF. The CDR3 DNA reads as TGTGCCAGCAGCTTGGACAGGGGACTAGATGAGCAGTTCTTC.

The V call is TRBV18, the J call TRBJ1-1; D unresolved. The CDR3 totals 15 residues. V lost 3 bases to trimming and J lost 3 bases, with 14 bases between them. Germline V gives CDR1 KGHSH, CDR2 LQKENI. The CDR3 region is CASSPRAGGDTEAFF. The CDR3 bases are TGTGCCAGCTCACCCCGGGCAGGTGGAGACACTGAAGCTTTCTTT. Based on the CDR3 plus reference TRBV18 and TRBJ1-1, the full variable domain is NAGVMQNPRHLVRRRGQEARLRCSPMKGHSHVYWYRQLPEEGLKFMVYLQKENIIDESGMPKERFSAEFPKEGPSILRIQQVVRGDSAAYFCASSPRAGGDTEAFFGQGTRLTVV.